This T cell receptor beta chain comes out of a study of regulatory T cells in long-lasting Graves disease. V lost 4 bases and J lost 7; bases outside the gene matches: 8. The germline CDR1 and CDR2 sequences are LGHNA and YSLEER. The CDR3 spans 14 residues. Comment on this clonotype: Its target is not known.

Using its own MiXCR run on the reads, TCRdb lists one record per CDR3 protein. The sample holds over 1,000 distinct CDR3 sequences, about 84% seen once. Study outcomes and limitations: There were preferences for TRBV28, TRBJ1-2 and TRBJ2-5 in persistent disease.

Construction of the TCR library relied on RNA isolated from PBMCs. This sample comprised peripheral blood mononuclear cells (PBMCs), obtained with antithyroid drug treatment, in newly diagnosed or persistent Graves disease (not recorded which). J is TRBJ1-1 and V is TRBV4-3; 8 nucleotides agree with TRBD1. This sequence originates from a woman aged 30 to 39 with Graves disease. The CDR3 DNA reads as TGCGCCAGCAGCCCGCGGACAGGGAGTTATGAAGCTTTCTTT. Translating gives CASSPRTGSYEAFF.